This TCR beta chain was documented in a study of identical twins. General observations from the study: Monozygotic twins shared more out-of-frame TCR alpha than recombination models predicted. Zero-insertion results could be subject to partial confounding by invariant MAIT and iNKT cells.

Note on this clonotype: The antigen is undetermined.

Trimming pared 1 base from V and 2 bases from J, leaving 9 bases between. This CDR3 contains 13 residues. Germline CDR1 is SQVTM and CDR2 is ANQGSEA. Each CDR3 protein is one row after TCRdb ran MiXCR on the 5' RACE reads. This table holds 400,000 to 550,000 distinct CDR3 sequences, roughly a fifth found once. These same data were also listed under a study on T cells expressing NK-cell markers. That paper notes: The study drew TCR beta repertoires from sorted CD3+CD56+NKG2C+, CD3+CD56+NKG2C- and CD3+CD56-NKG2C+ T cells.

This clonotype was sampled from a woman aged 18-29 years in good health. The sample comprised CD4+ T cells sorted from blood. V gene TRBV29-1 combines with J gene TRBJ2-7; D possibly uses TRBD1 or TRBD2 (5 bases each). The chain's CDR3 is CSVEGLGAYEQYF. The CDR3 nucleotides read TGCAGCGTTGAAGGTTTGGGGGCCTACGAGCAGTACTTC.